This TCR beta chain was sequenced during a study of OX40 agonist ivuxolimab in advanced cancers. Overall study context: Earlier treatment with anti-PD-1, anti-PD-L1 or anti-CTLA-4 was permitted, and about 40% had received some. Partial responses were recorded for three patients, including one with hepatocellular carcinoma and two with cutaneous melanoma.

This CDR3 has 12 residues. Germline CDR1 MNHNY, CDR2 SVGAGI (reference sequence). V dropped 0 bases and J dropped 13 bases, with 12 bases sitting between them. Only in-frame clones appear in the TCRdb table, and some are missing; sequencing was by immunoSEQ multiplex PCR. This repertoire shows 40,000 or so clones, approximately 85% found once; its top ten account for roughly 18%. On this clone itself: Its antigen is as yet unknown.

Study findings and constraints: In the 0.1-3.0 mg/kg groups, partial responders showed among the lowest expansion.

The J gene is TRBJ1-2, the V gene TRBV6-6, with D hard to call. The origin of this receptor is an adult with an advanced solid tumor such as melanoma, head and neck, liver or kidney cancer. Specimen: CD4+ or CD8+ T cells sorted from blood, collected in a trial of the OX40 agonist ivuxolimab. The CDR3 spells CASSYSPNSGTF. In DNA form, the CDR3 reads TGTGCCAGCAGTTACTCCCCCAACTCCGGCACCTTC.